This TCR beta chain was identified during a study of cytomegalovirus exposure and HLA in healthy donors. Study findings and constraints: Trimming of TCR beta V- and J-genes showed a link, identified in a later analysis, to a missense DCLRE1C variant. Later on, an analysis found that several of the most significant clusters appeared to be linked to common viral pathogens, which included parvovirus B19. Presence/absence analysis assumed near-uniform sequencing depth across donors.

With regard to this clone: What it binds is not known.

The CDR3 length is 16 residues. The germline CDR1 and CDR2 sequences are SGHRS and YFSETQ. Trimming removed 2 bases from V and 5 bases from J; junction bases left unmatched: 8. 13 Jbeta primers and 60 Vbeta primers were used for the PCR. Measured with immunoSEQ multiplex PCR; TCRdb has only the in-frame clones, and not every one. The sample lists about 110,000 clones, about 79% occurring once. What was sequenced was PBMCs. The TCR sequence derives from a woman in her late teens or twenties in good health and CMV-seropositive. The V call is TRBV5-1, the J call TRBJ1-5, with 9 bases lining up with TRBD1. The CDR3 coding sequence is TGCGCCAGCAGCTTAGCGGGACAGGGTTCCCATCAGCCCCAGCATTTT. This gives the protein CASSLAGQGSHQPQHF.